Listed here are 18 T cell receptor beta chains from one sample, sequenced in a study of regulatory T cells in long-lasting Graves disease (dated by TCRdb to the early 2020s). To prepare the library, multiplex PCR was applied. TCRdb shows the sequencer as Illumina HiSeq 4000. CDR3 regions were amplified by Arm-PCR with iRepertoire HTBI primers to construct TCR beta libraries. TCRdb applied fastp at Q25 and MiXCR to the public reads, then kept only in-frame beta chains. Rows with one shared CDR3 protein collapse into an entry with the most common genes and DNA. The sample table shows 400,000 to 600,000 distinct CDR3 sequences, and 20% to 25% are seen once. The ten largest account for about 7% of the sample. In the paper's terms, the time point label means: persistent/refractory GD, antithyroid drugs over 5 years with positive TRAb. RNA was extracted from PBMCs in TRIzol for both TCR sequencing and RNA sequencing.

The sample was peripheral blood mononuclear cells (PBMCs), taken when the disease was refractory, from a patient treated with antithyroid drugs. The origin of the receptors is a female donor with Graves disease.

Points on this clonotype: Given a much more abundant clone one base away, this may be a read error. V and J are TRBV14 and TRBJ1-4, with 7 bases that match TRBD1. The CDR3 spans 13 residues. Trimming at V came to 4 bases and at J to 8 bases, leaving 4 bases not matched to a gene. Germline CDR1 SGHDN, CDR2 FVKESK. CDR3 nucleotide sequence: TGTGCCAGCAGCCTAGGGACAGTCGAAAAACTGTTTTTT. Its protein is CASSLGTVEKLFF.

This chain links TRBV25-1 with TRBJ2-7, with D perhaps matching TRBD1 (6 bases). V lost 1 base to trimming and J lost 6 bases, with 10 bases between them. Per the germline V gene, CDR1 is MGHDK and CDR2 is SYGVNS. CDR3 size: 13 residues. The CDR3 sequence: CASSESPRGEQYF. DNA of the CDR3: TGTGCCAGCAGTGAATCCCCCAGGGGCGAGCAGTACTTC.

The chain couples TRBV7-9 to TRBJ1-6; D gene ambiguous. This CDR3 region has 18 residues. V gave up 6 bases and J gave up 5 bases, with 23 bases separating them. Germline CDR1 reads SEHNR; CDR2 reads FQNEAQ (reference sequence). This CDR3 is CASRDTGSPTADNSPLHF. In nucleotides, the CDR3 is TGTGCCAGCAGAGATACCGGGAGCCCAACGGCGGATAATTCACCCCTCCACTTT.

V usage is TRBV10-3 and J usage is TRBJ1-2, with TRBD1 matching 7 bases. Germline assignment: CDR1 ENHRY and CDR2 SYGVKD. V trimming: 6 bases; J trimming: 1 base; junction bases outside the gene matches: 8. The CDR3 runs 15 residues. The CDR3 coding sequence is TGTGCCATCAGCCCCGGGACAGCTAATAACTATGGCTACACCTTC. Protein sequence: CAISPGTANNYGYTF.

The chain recombines TRBV7-2 with TRBJ2-2; D is unresolved. Looked up from germline, CDR1 is SGHTA and CDR2 is FQGNSA. The CDR3 is made up of 16 amino acids. The V end was cut by 1 base, the J end by 2 bases, with 11 bases between. The CDR3 DNA follows: TGTGCCAGCAGCTTAGTTCTGTCTATAAACACCGGGGAGCTGTTTTTT. It encodes CASSLVLSINTGELFF.

This clonotype was detected many times. The chain links TRBV14 to TRBJ2-7; tentative D call: TRBD1 (6 bases). The V and J ends lost 4 bases and 5 bases respectively, with 12 bases between them. In germline, CDR1 is SGHDN, CDR2 FVKESK. The CDR3 contains 13 residues. CDR3 sequence reads: CASSLTGAHEQYF. CDR3 bases: TGTGCCAGCAGCCTGACAGGAGCCCACGAGCAGTACTTC.

There are many counts of this clonotype. The chain recombines TRBV7-3 with TRBJ1-5; no reliable D call. V lost 9 bases and J lost 1, with 19 bases in between. Germline V lookup: CDR1 SGHTA, CDR2 FQGTGA. The CDR3 is 16 amino acids. CDR3 nucleotides: TGTGCCAGGCCCGGGAGGAGGGCCTCGAGCAATCAGCCCCAGCATTTT. Its translation: CARPGRRASSNQPQHF. Complete variable domain (other parts from reference TRBV7-3 and TRBJ1-5): GAGVSQTPSNKVTEKGKYVELRCDPISGHTALYWYRQSLGQGPEFLIYFQGTGAADDSGLPNDRFFAVRPEGSVSTLKIQRTERGDSAVYLCARPGRRASSNQPQHFGDGTRLSIL.

The chain has TRBV12-3 or TRBV12-4 and TRBJ1-3; D perhaps matches TRBD1 (5 bases). The CDR3 extends over 15 amino acids. V was clipped by 6 bases and J by 5 bases, with 17 bases between them. Here the CDR3 DNA reads TGTGCCAGCAGCGACTACCGGGACTCAAGAAACACCATATATTTT. Translation gives CASSDYRDSRNTIYF.

This clonotype was seen many times. The rearrangement uses TRBV12-3 or TRBV12-4 and TRBJ2-2; D is possibly TRBD2 (5 bases). This CDR3 is 15 amino acids long. With 2 bases removed from V and 1 base from J, the gap between germline ends came to 8 bases. For the CDR3, the DNA is TGTGCCAGCAGTTTATACGGGGTGAACACCGGGGAGCTGTTTTTT. Translation: CASSLYGVNTGELFF.

This clonotype was seen many times. V usage is TRBV5-6 and J usage is TRBJ2-5, with D perhaps matching TRBD2 (6 bases). V gave up 5 bases and J gave up 0 bases, with 11 bases separating them. The CDR3 extends over 14 amino acids. In germline, CDR1 is SGHDT, CDR2 YYEEEE. The CDR3 bases are TGTGCCAGCAGGGAGGGGTCGTACCAAGAGACCCAGTACTTC. This encodes CASREGSYQETQYF.

This clonotype was seen a few times. The chain recombines TRBV20-1 with TRBJ2-7; 9 bases agree with TRBD1. Germline V gene lookup returns CDR1 DFQATT and CDR2 SNEGSKA (reference sequence). The CDR3 has 13 residues. The V gene end was trimmed by 5 bases and the J gene end by 6 bases; junction bases not matched to a gene: 8. CDR3 bases: TGCAGTGCTCCTAGGACAGGGGCGGCCGAGCAGTACTTC. Residues: CSAPRTGAAEQYF.

This clonotype was found many times. The chain uses TRBV6-1 and TRBJ1-2; 7 bases are a match to TRBD1. Germline values: CDR1 MNHNS, CDR2 SASEGT. Trimming cost V 6 bases and J 8 bases; bases outside gene matches: 12. There are 14 residues in the CDR3. The CDR3, as DNA: TGTGCCAGCAGGCCCTCGGGGACAGTGGAGGGCTACACCTTC. Its protein is CASRPSGTVEGYTF.

This clonotype was counted ten times or more. The chain combines TRBV15 with TRBJ1-4, with 8 nucleotides matching TRBD1. This CDR3 spans 16 amino acids. Germline CDR1 is LNHNV and CDR2 is YYDKDF (reference sequence). V shed 0 bases and J 7 bases; nucleotides not matched to a gene: 7. The DNA for the CDR3 is TGTGCCACCAGCAGAGATAGGGACAGGTCGAGTGAAAAACTGTTTTTT. Translated, it gives CATSRDRDRSSEKLFF.

This clonotype was observed at least ten times. The rearrangement links TRBV28 to TRBJ1-4; D remains ambiguous. V was pared by 1 base and J by 0 bases, with 6 bases between. Germline CDR1 and CDR2: MDHEN and SYDVKM. The CDR3 has 15 amino acids. CDR3 DNA sequence: TGTGCCAGCAGTTTATTGGGTGCAACTAATGAAAAACTGTTTTTT. Its translation is CASSLLGATNEKLFF.

Only a few counts were recorded for this clonotype. The chain is built from TRBV19 and TRBJ2-2; 11 nucleotides agree with TRBD2. With 5 bases clipped from V and 1 base from J, the junction kept 9 bases outside the gene matches. Germline lookup yields CDR1 LNHDA and CDR2 SQIVND (reference sequence). The CDR3 has 18 amino acids. Written as DNA, the CDR3 is TGTGCCAGTAGTCAATCACTAGCGGGAGAACGGAACACCGGGGAGCTGTTTTTT. It codes for CASSQSLAGERNTGELFF.

This clonotype has ten or more counts. The chain joins TRBV28 to TRBJ1-6; D remains unclear. CDR1 MDHEN and CDR2 SYDVKM come from the germline V gene. The CDR3 length is 14 residues. The V and J ends lost 4 bases and 10 bases respectively, with 14 bases between them. The CDR3 nucleotides are TGTGCCAGCAGTTCCTTGGAAGGAGGGTCACCCCTCCACTTT. Translating it yields CASSSLEGGSPLHF.

This clonotype was recorded at least ten times. The gene calls are TRBV20-1 and TRBJ2-5, with D unclear. The CDR3 totals 12 residues. Germline-derived CDR1 and CDR2 are DFQATT and SNEGSKA (reference sequence). The germline V and J ends were trimmed by 2 bases and 5 bases, with 9 bases remaining between them. Here the CDR3 DNA reads TGCAGTGCTAGATCCGGGTTGGAGACCCAGTACTTC. It is translated as CSARSGLETQYF.

This clonotype was found many times. This chain connects TRBV11-2 to TRBJ2-2; TRBD1 agrees at 7 bases. Germline loops: CDR1 SGHAT, CDR2 FQNNGV. The CDR3 covers 15 residues. The CDR3 region is CASRGTELDTGELFF. CDR3 DNA sequence: TGTGCGTCTCGTGGGACAGAACTTGACACCGGGGAGCTGTTTTTT.